The 14 T cell receptor beta chains reported below all come from one sample, sequenced in a study of PD-1 blockade in classical Hodgkin lymphoma. TCRdb keeps only in-frame clones here, not all; method: immunoSEQ multiplex PCR. The sample records more than 85,000 clones, roughly nine tenths being singletons. Time point specified: cycle 4 day 1 (C4D1), after five to seven weeks of nivolumab. Brentuximab vedotin exposure varied among the patients, all of whom had relapsed after autologous stem cell transplantation. Sequencing was performed on peripheral blood mononuclear cells (PBMCs), taken before the fourth cycle of nivolumab. Every receptor here comes from a human donor with classical Hodgkin lymphoma.

This sequence joins TRBV5-3 and TRBJ2-7; 11 bases are shared with TRBD2. TRBV5-3 falls under the ORF class, with uncertain function. This CDR3 region has 18 residues. The junction had 15 bases not matched to a gene; V was cut back by 2 bases and J by 5 bases. CDR3 sequence reads: CARSFVPSGRRIAHEQYF. The CDR3 DNA reads TGTGCCAGAAGCTTCGTACCTAGCGGGAGGAGGATAGCCCACGAGCAGTACTTC.

The V call is TRBV2, the J call TRBJ1-1; 7 nucleotides match TRBD1. V was pared by 6 bases and J by 0 bases, with 7 bases of the junction left unmatched. Per the germline V gene, CDR1 is SNHLY and CDR2 is FYNNEI. The CDR3 has 15 amino acids. CDR3 loop: CASRKQGPVNTEAFF. The CDR3 DNA sequence: TGTGCCAGCAGAAAACAGGGGCCGGTGAACACTGAAGCTTTCTTT.

This clone was observed once. This chain links TRBV30 with TRBJ2-7, with D possibly TRBD2 on 6 matching bases. The germline V gene encodes CDR1 GTSNPN and CDR2 SVGIG (reference sequence). This CDR3 spans 14 amino acids. Trimming shortened V by 2 bases and J by 0 bases, and 11 bases separated the two germline ends. The DNA for the CDR3 is TGTGCCTGGAGTAAAGGGACTGCCTCCTACGAGCAGTACTTC. It is translated as CAWSKGTASYEQYF.

The chain employs TRBV2 and TRBJ1-3; no clear D. V gave up 2 bases and J gave up 0 bases, with 11 bases separating them. Germline CDR1 is SNHLY and CDR2 is FYNNEI. The CDR3 sequence is 16 residues long. DNA of the CDR3: TGTGCCAGCAGTGAAACGGCTCGGGGCTCTGGAAACACCATATATTTT. Translation gives CASSETARGSGNTIYF.

The rearrangement links TRBV25-1 to TRBJ1-2; 8 bases are shared with TRBD1. Germline lookup yields CDR1 MGHDK and CDR2 SYGVNS. The CDR3 totals 13 residues. Trimming took 8 bases from V and 5 from J; bases not matched to a gene: 7. The CDR3 protein is CASSGQGVYGYTF. CDR3 in DNA: TGTGCCAGCTCCGGACAGGGAGTATATGGCTACACCTTC.

The genes are TRBV2 and TRBJ1-2, with D uncertain. Germline V gene sequence: CDR1 SNHLY, CDR2 FYNNEI. V dropped 5 bases and J dropped 2 bases, with 9 bases sitting between them. The CDR3 sequence is 13 residues long. CDR3: CASSLGVNYGYTF. Here the CDR3 DNA reads TGTGCCAGCAGTCTCGGGGTAAACTATGGCTACACCTTC.

V is TRBV7-8 and J is TRBJ1-3, with 7 nucleotides matching TRBD1. CDR3 length: 14 amino acids. Per germline, CDR1 SGHVS and CDR2 FQNEAQ. Unmatched junction bases numbered 6, after V lost 8 bases and J lost 2 bases. CDR3 region: CASRQGRTGNTIYF. The CDR3 DNA reads as TGTGCCAGCCGACAGGGAAGGACTGGAAACACCATATATTTT.

The chain employs TRBV5-1 and TRBJ1-2, with TRBD1 matching over 8 bases. The CDR3 is 16 amino acids. Trimming at V came to 0 bases and at J to 4 bases, leaving 8 bases not matched to a gene. CDR1 is SGHRS, CDR2 YFSETQ, per germline. CDR3 DNA sequence: TGCGCCAGCAGCTTGGGGACAGGGAGGTCAGGCTATGGCTACACCTTC. This codes for CASSLGTGRSGYGYTF.

V and J are TRBV6-1 and TRBJ1-5; D is unresolved. Germline V gene lookup returns CDR1 MNHNS and CDR2 SASEGT. The CDR3 extends over 14 amino acids. Trimming pared 7 bases from V and 2 bases from J, leaving 12 bases between. The CDR3 spells CASKDAGGNQPQHF. For the CDR3, the DNA is TGTGCCAGCAAGGACGCGGGAGGCAATCAGCCCCAGCATTTT.

The rearrangement uses TRBV9 and TRBJ1-3, with a possible D match to TRBD1 (6 bases). Germline V gene lookup returns CDR1 SGDLS and CDR2 YYNGEE. CDR3 size: 14 residues. Trimming pared 0 bases from V and 3 bases from J, leaving 7 bases between. This CDR3 is CASSVGDIGNTIYF. CDR3 DNA: TGTGCCAGCAGCGTAGGGGACATTGGAAACACCATATATTTT.

V is TRBV7-2 and J is TRBJ1-4; the match to TRBD1 covers 12 bases. Trimming cost V 6 bases and J 8 bases; bases outside gene matches: 13. CDR3 length: 17 amino acids. The germline gives CDR1 SGHTA, CDR2 FQGNSA. CDR3 amino acids: CASSPGTGGFSWEKLFF. In DNA, the CDR3 is TGTGCCAGCAGTCCCGGGACAGGGGGCTTTTCTTGGGAAAAACTGTTTTTT.

This chain links TRBV18 with TRBJ2-7; D might be TRBD1 (5 bases). Germline V gives CDR1 KGHSH, CDR2 LQKENI. The CDR3 loop spans 18 amino acids. The V end lost 2 bases, the J end lost 4 bases, and 24 bases lay between the germline ends. The CDR3 sequence is CASSPEIALGRVRYEQYF. The CDR3 coding sequence is TGTGCCAGCTCACCAGAGATTGCCCTTGGCAGGGTCCGTTACGAGCAGTACTTC.

With regard to this clone: One end of the junction fails to match germline, which may point to a read error. The J gene is TRBJ1-1, the V gene TRBV29-1; 8 bases line up with TRBD1. Per germline, CDR1 SQVTM and CDR2 ANQGSEA. This CDR3 region has 15 residues. CDR3 sequence: CSVKDRGRVNTEAFF. The CDR3 region has the DNA TGCAGCGTTAAAGACAGGGGACGAGTGAACACTGAAGCTTTCTTT.

The CDR3 DNA follows: TGTGCCAGTAGTATGGTAGGGTCCGGCGAGCAGTACTTC. Its protein product is CASSMVGSGEQYF. The chain has TRBV19 and TRBJ2-7; D is unclear. Trimming removed 3 bases at V and 6 bases at J, with 12 bases between. There are 13 residues in the CDR3. CDR1 is LNHDA, CDR2 SQIVND, per germline (reference sequence).